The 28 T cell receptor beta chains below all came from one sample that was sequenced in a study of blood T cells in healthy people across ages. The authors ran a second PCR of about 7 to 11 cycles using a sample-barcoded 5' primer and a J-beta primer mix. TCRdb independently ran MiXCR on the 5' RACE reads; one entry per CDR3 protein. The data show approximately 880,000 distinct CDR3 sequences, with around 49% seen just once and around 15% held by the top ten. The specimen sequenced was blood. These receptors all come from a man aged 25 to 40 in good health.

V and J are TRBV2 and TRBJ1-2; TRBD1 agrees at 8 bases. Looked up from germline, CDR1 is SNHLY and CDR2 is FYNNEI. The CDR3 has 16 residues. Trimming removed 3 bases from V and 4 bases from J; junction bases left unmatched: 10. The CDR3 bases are TGTGCCAGCAGTGAGGCGACTGACAGGGGCGGCTATGGCTACACCTTC. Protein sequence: CASSEATDRGGYGYTF.

The CDR3 DNA is TGTGCCAGCAGTTTAGCGGCACAGGGTAGGCGCGAGCAGTACTTC. Its protein is CASSLAAQGRREQYF. The V gene is TRBV12-3 or TRBV12-4, the J gene TRBJ2-4; the D gene is possibly TRBD1 (6 bases). The better agreement between TRBJ2-7 and the DNA end casts doubt on the J call. The length of the CDR3 is 15 residues.

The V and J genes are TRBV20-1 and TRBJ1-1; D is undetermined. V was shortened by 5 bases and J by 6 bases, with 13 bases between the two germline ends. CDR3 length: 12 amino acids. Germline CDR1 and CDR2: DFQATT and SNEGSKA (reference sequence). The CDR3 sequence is CSAQSSGSEAFF. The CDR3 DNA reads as TGCAGTGCTCAATCGTCCGGGTCTGAAGCTTTCTTT.

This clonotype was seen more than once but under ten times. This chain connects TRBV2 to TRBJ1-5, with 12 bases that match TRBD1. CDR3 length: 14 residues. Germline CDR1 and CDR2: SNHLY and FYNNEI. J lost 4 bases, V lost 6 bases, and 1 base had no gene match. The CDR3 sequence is CASRGQGANQPQHF. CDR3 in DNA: TGTGCCAGCAGGGGACAGGGGGCGAATCAGCCCCAGCATTTT.

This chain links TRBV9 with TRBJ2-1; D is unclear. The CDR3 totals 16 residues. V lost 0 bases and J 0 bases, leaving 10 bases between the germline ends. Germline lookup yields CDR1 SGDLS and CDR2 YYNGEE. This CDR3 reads CASSVAGDSSYNEQFF. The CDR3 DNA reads TGTGCCAGCAGCGTAGCGGGCGATAGCTCCTACAATGAGCAGTTCTTC.

This CDR3 reads CASSQPNFDEQFF. CDR3 DNA sequence: TGCGCCAGCAGCCAACCGAACTTCGATGAGCAGTTCTTC. The gene calls are TRBV4-1 and TRBJ2-1; D remains ambiguous. This CDR3 is 13 amino acids long. CDR1 is MGHRA and CDR2 is YSYEKL in the germline V gene. Trimming pared 2 bases from V and 8 bases from J, leaving 10 bases between.

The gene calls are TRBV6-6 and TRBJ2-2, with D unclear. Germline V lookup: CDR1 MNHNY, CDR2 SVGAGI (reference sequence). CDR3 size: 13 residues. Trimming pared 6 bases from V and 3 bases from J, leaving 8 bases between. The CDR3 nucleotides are TGTGCCAGCAGGAGGTTGGACACCGGGGAGCTGTTTTTT. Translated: CASRRLDTGELFF.

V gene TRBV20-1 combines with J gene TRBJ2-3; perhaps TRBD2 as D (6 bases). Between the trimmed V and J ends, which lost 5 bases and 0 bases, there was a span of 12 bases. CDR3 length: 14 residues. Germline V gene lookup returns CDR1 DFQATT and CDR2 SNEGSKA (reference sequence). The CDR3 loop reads CSARRDFSTDTQYF. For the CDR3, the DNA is TGCAGTGCTCGCCGGGACTTTAGCACAGATACGCAGTATTTT.

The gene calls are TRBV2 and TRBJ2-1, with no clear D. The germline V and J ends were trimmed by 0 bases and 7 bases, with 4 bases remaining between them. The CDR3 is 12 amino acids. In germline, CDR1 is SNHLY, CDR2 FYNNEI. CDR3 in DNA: TGTGCCAGCAGTGAAGCTCATAATGAGCAGTTCTTC. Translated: CASSEAHNEQFF. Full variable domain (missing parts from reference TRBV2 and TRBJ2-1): EPEVTQTPSHQVTQMGQEVILRCVPISNHLYFYWYRQILGQKVEFLVSFYNNEISEKSEIFDDQFSVERPDGSNFTLKIRSTKLEDSAMYFCASSEAHNEQFFGPGTRLTVL.

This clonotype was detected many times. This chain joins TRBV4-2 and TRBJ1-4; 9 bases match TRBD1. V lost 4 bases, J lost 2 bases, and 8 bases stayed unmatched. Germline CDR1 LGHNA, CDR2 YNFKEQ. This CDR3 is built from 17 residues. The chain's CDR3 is CASSRDRAGGTNEKLFF. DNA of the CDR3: TGTGCCAGCAGCCGGGACAGGGCTGGAGGGACTAATGAAAAACTGTTTTTT.

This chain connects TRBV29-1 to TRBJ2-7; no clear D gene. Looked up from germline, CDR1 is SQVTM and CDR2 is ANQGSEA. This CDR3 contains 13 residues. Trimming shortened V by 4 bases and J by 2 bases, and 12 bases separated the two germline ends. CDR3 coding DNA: TGCAGCGTTGCATTGTCAGCACCCTACGAGCAGTACTTC. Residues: CSVALSAPYEQYF.

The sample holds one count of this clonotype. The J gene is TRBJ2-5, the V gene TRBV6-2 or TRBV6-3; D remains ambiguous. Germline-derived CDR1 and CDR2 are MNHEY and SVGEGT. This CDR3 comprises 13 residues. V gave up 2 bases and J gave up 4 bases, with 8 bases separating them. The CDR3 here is CASSYLVGETQYF. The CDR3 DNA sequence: TGTGCCAGCAGTTACCTCGTGGGAGAGACCCAGTACTTC.

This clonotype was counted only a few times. The CDR3 region is CASSYSGTEANYGYTF. In DNA form, the CDR3 reads TGTGCCAGCAGTTACTCGGGGACCGAAGCTAACTATGGCTACACCTTC. V gene TRBV6-5 combines with J gene TRBJ1-2; tentatively, D is TRBD1 (5 bases). Germline lookup yields CDR1 MNHEY and CDR2 SVGAGI. This CDR3 comprises 16 residues. V lost 0 bases and J lost 0, with 11 bases in between.

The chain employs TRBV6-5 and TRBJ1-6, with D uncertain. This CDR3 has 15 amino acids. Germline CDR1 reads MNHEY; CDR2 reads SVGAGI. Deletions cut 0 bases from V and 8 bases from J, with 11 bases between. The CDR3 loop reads CASSYSQLLDSPLHF. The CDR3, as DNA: TGTGCCAGCAGTTACTCCCAGCTCCTCGATTCACCCCTCCACTTT.

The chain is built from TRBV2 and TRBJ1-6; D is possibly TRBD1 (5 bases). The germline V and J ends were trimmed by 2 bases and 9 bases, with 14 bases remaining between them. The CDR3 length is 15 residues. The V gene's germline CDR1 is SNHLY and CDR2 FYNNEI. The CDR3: CASSESWQGISPLHF. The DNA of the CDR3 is TGTGCCAGCAGTGAATCTTGGCAGGGCATTTCACCCCTCCACTTT.

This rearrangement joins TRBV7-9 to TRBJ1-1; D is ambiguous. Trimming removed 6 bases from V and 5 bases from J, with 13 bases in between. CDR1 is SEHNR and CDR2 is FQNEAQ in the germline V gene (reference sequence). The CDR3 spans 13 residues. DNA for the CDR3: TGTGCCAGCAGGCCCGGTTCCCCGACTGAAGCTTTCTTT. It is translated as CASRPGSPTEAFF.

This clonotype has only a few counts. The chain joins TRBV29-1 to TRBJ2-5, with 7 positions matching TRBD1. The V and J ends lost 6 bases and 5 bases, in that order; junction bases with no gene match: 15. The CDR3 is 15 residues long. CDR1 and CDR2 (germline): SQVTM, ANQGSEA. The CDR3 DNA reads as TGCAGCGTCAATTCCCCAGGGGGTCGTGCGGAGACCCAGTACTTC. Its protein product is CSVNSPGGRAETQYF. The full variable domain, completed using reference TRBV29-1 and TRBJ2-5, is SAVISQKPSRDICQRGTSLTIQCQVDSQVTMMFWYRQQPGQSLTLIATANQGSEATYESGFVIDKFPISRPNLTFSTLTVSNMSPEDSSIYLCSVNSPGGRAETQYFGPGTRLLVL.

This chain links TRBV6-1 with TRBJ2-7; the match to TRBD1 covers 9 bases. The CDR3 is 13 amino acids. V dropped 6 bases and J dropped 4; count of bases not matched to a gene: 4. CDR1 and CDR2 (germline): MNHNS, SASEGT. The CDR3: CASRRDREYEQYF. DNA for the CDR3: TGTGCCAGCAGGAGGGACAGGGAATACGAGCAGTACTTC.

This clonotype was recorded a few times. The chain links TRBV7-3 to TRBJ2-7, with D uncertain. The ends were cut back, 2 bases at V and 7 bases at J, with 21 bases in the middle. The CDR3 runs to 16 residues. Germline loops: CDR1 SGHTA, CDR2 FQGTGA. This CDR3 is CASSLEVSCRTREQYF. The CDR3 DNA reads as TGTGCCAGCAGCTTAGAAGTCTCGTGCCGGACGCGGGAGCAGTACTTC.

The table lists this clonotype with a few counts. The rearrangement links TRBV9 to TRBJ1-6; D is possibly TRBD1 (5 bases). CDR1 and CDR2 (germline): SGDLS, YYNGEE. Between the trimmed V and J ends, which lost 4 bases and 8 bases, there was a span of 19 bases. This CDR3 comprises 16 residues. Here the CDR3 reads CASSPSRTPGDSPLHF. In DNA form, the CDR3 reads TGTGCCAGCAGCCCGAGCCGGACACCGGGGGATTCACCCCTCCACTTT. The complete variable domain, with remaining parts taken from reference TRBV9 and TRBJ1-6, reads DSGVTQTPKHLITATGQRVTLRCSPRSGDLSVYWYQQSLDQGLQFLIQYYNGEERAKGNILERFSAQQFPDLHSELNLSSLELGDSALYFCASSPSRTPGDSPLHFGNGTRLTVT.

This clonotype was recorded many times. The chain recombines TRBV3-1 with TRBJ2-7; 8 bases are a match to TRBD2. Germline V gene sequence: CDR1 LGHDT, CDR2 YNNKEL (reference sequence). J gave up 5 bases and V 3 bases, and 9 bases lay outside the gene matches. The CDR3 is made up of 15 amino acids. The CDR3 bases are TGTGCCAGCAGCCATTCAGGACTAGCTACCCACGAGCAGTACTTC. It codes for CASSHSGLATHEQYF.

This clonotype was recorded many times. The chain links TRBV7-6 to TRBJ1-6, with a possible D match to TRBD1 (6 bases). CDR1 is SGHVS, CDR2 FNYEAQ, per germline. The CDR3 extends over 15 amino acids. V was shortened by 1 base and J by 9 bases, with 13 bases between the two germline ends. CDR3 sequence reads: CASSLEAGVVSPLHF. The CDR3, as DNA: TGTGCCAGCAGCTTAGAGGCAGGGGTGGTTTCACCCCTCCACTTT.

CDR3 DNA sequence: TGTGCCTCCCCGGGGGGCCCATACTACGAGCAGTACTTC. As protein: CASPGGPYYEQYF. This sequence joins TRBV6-1 and TRBJ2-7, with D maybe TRBD2 (7 bases). V was cut by 11 bases and J by 3 bases, with 17 bases left in between. In germline, CDR1 is MNHNS, CDR2 SASEGT. The CDR3 covers 13 residues.

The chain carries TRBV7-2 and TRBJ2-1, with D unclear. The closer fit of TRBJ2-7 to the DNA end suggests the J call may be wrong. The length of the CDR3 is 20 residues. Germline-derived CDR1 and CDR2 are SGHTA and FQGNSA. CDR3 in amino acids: CASSLRSGRSPISSYNEQYF. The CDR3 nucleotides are TGTGCCAGCAGCTTAAGGTCGGGCAGGTCCCCAATATCCTCCTACAATGAGCAGTACTTC.

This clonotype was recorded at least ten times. The CDR3 DNA reads TGCAGCGCCGTGGCCGGGACTACCATCTACGAGCAGTACTTC. Its translation is CSAVAGTTIYEQYF. V and J are TRBV29-1 and TRBJ2-7, with 7 bases lining up with TRBD2. The CDR3 has 14 residues. Germline values: CDR1 SQVTM, CDR2 ANQGSEA. J lost 3 bases, V lost 7 bases, and 12 bases had no gene match.

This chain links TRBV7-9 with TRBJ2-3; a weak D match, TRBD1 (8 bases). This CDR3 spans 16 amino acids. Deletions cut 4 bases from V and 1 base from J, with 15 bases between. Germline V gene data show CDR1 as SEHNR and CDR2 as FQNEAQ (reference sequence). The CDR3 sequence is CASSSGGQVRTDTQYF. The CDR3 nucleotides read TGTGCCAGCAGCTCGGGGGGACAGGTGCGCACAGATACGCAGTATTTT.

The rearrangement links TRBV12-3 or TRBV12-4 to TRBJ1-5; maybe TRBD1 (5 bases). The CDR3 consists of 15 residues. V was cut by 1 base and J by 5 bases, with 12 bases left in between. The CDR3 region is CASSLGQGGYQPQHF. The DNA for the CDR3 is TGTGCCAGCAGTTTAGGGCAGGGTGGTTATCAGCCCCAGCATTTT.

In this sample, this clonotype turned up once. The CDR3 nucleotides read TGTGCCAGCAGTGTAGTATTCACAGATACGCAGTATTTT. Encoded protein: CASSVVFTDTQYF. The chain has TRBV27 and TRBJ2-3; D is ambiguous. The germline CDR1 and CDR2 sequences are MNHEY and SMNVEV (reference sequence). This CDR3 has 13 residues. With 5 bases removed from V and 2 bases from J, the gap between germline ends came to 8 bases.